This note documents a single TCR beta chain sequence. Germline CDR1 and CDR2: SEHNR and FQNEAQ (reference sequence). This CDR3 is built from 14 residues. Between the trimmed V and J ends, which lost 4 bases and 5 bases, there was a span of 12 bases. The data originate from a study of blood T cells in healthy people across ages. Together with a sample-barcoded 5' primer, a J-beta primer mix was included in a second PCR lasting roughly 6 to 12 cycles. TCRdb redid the calling of the 5' RACE reads with MiXCR, one entry per CDR3 protein. Seen here are roughly 1,100,000 distinct CDR3 sequences, approximately 26% observed once, and the top ten hold around 0.75%. This sample also appeared in a second study, on T cells of mothers and their children.

The chain uses TRBV7-9 and TRBJ2-1; D is undetermined. The source of this sequence is a girl aged 2 to 10 in good health. Sequenced input: blood. The CDR3 nucleotides read TGTGCCAGCAGCTCCCCTATGCTAAACAATGAGCAGTTCTTC. Translation gives CASSSPMLNNEQFF.